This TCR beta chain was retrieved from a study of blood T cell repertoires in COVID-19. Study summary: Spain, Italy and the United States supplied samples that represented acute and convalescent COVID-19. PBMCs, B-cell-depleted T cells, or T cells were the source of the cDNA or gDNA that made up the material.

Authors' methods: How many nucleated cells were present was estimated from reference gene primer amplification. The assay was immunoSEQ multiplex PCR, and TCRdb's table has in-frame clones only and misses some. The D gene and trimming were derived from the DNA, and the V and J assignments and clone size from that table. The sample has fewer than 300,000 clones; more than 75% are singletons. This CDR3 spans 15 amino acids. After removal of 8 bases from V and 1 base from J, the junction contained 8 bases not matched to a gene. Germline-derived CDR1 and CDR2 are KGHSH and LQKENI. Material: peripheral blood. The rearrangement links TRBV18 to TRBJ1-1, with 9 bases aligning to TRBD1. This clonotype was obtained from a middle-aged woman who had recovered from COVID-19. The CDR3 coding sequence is TGTGCCAGCGGGGACAGGGTGAACCGGAACACTGAAGCTTTCTTT. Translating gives CASGDRVNRNTEAFF. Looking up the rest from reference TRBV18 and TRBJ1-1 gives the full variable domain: NAGVMQNPRHLVRRRGQEARLRCSPMKGHSHVYWYRQLPEEGLKFMVYLQKENIIDESGMPKERFSAEFPKEGPSILRIQQVVRGDSAAYFCASGDRVNRNTEAFFGQGTRLTVV.